Listed here are 8 T cell receptor beta chains from one sample, sequenced in a study of T cell responses to AZD1222 COVID-19 vaccine. TCRdb's copy holds only in-frame clones and misses some; the assay was immunoSEQ multiplex PCR. Of 120,000 or so clones in the sample, approximately 92% were seen once. This material consisted of peripheral blood, taken on day 0 of AZD1222 vaccination. These receptors were collected from an adult in good health.

The CDR3 nucleotides are TGTGCCAGCAGCCGTGAGCAGAAAGCTTTCTTT. Residues: CASSREQKAFF. The rearrangement joins TRBV7-8 to TRBJ1-1; the D is unclear. The germline V gene encodes CDR1 SGHVS and CDR2 FQNEAQ. The CDR3 spans 11 residues. The V gene lost 5 bases and the J gene lost 9 bases, with 10 bases spanning the gap.

The gene calls are TRBV7-8 and TRBJ2-7; D is possibly TRBD2 (6 bases). Germline CDR1 reads SGHVS; CDR2 reads FQNEAQ. This CDR3 is 13 amino acids long. With 1 base removed from V and 7 bases from J, the gap between germline ends came to 11 bases. The CDR3 sequence: CASSLVSGGEQYF. The CDR3, as DNA: TGTGCCAGCAGCTTAGTATCCGGAGGGGAGCAGTACTTC.

The chain recombines TRBV28 with TRBJ2-7, with TRBD2 matching 11 bases. The germline V gene encodes CDR1 MDHEN and CDR2 SYDVKM. CDR3 size: 17 residues. The V gene end was trimmed by 6 bases and the J gene end by 0 bases; junction bases not matched to a gene: 10. As DNA, the CDR3 is TGTGCCAGCAGCTCCGGGACTAGCGGCAGGAGCTCCTACGAGCAGTACTTC. This sequence encodes CASSSGTSGRSSYEQYF.

The genes are TRBV5-5 and TRBJ1-2; unclear D gene. Germline CDR1 is SGHKS and CDR2 is YYEKEE (reference sequence). V lost 0 bases and J lost 6, with 9 bases in between. The CDR3 contains 13 residues. CDR3 loop: CASSLVGPDGYTF. As DNA, the CDR3 is TGTGCCAGCAGCTTGGTAGGGCCTGATGGCTACACCTTC.

V usage is TRBV5-4 and J usage is TRBJ2-3; TRBD2 is a possible D gene (6 bases). V gave up 6 bases and J gave up 5 bases, with 7 bases separating them. This CDR3 region has 11 residues. Germline CDR1 is SGHNT and CDR2 is YYREEE (reference sequence). CDR3 residues: CASNGGDTQYF. CDR3 nucleotides: TGTGCCAGCAACGGGGGAGATACGCAGTATTTT.

The rearrangement joins TRBV5-1 to TRBJ1-2, with D possibly TRBD1 on 5 matching bases. This CDR3 is 14 amino acids long. Trimming took 0 bases from V and 7 from J, leaving 13 bases between them. From germline, CDR1 is SGHRS and CDR2 YFSETQ. This CDR3 is CASSLGGSNAGYTF. The CDR3 DNA follows: TGCGCCAGCAGCTTGGGGGGCTCGAACGCTGGCTACACCTTC.

This chain uses TRBV27 with TRBJ1-2; no firm D call. Germline CDR1 is MNHEY and CDR2 is SMNVEV (reference sequence). The CDR3 is 14 amino acids. Trimming left V 5 bases short and J 8 bases short, with 18 bases between. The CDR3 coding sequence is TGTGCCAGCAGTCCTAGACACGGCTTTATAGGCTACACCTTC. Translating it yields CASSPRHGFIGYTF.

The rearrangement uses TRBV11-2 and TRBJ2-3; 9 nucleotides match TRBD2. This CDR3 has 14 amino acids. CDR1 is SGHAT, CDR2 FQNNGV, per germline. V dropped 4 bases and J dropped 3; count of bases not matched to a gene: 2. CDR3 in DNA: TGTGCCAGCAGCTCAGCGGGAGGAACAGATACGCAGTATTTT. It codes for CASSSAGGTDTQYF.